Listed below are T cell receptor beta chains from one sample, sequenced in a study of T cell responses to AZD1222 COVID-19 vaccine. The table came from immunoSEQ multiplex PCR; TCRdb's copy has only in-frame clones and leaves some out. The top ten hold approximately 5.2% of the sample, which has 82,000 or so clones, roughly 90% seen once. The sample consisted of peripheral blood, taken on day 0 of AZD1222 vaccination. The origin of the receptors is an adult in good health. The CDR3 runs from the conserved cysteine through the conserved F or W.

>TRBV10-3|16|TRBJ1-3
CAISERQDPSGNTIYF
>TRBV28|14|TRBJ2-5
CASRSGGALETQYF
>TRBV7-2|14|TRBJ2-3
CASRQEFGTHTQYF
>TRBV6-1|12|TRBJ1-5
CASSELGRDQHF
>TRBV24-1|16|TRBJ2-1
CATSDVAVRSYNEQFF
>TRBV5-1|14|TRBJ1-2
CASSGAGGSYGYTF
>TRBV29-1|15|TRBJ1-2
CSAGKRQGANYGYTF
>TRBV5-4|13|TRBJ1-1
CASAGGPNTEAFF
>TRBV2|12|TRBJ1-2
CASSRTESGYTF
>TRBV6-5|14|TRBJ2-3
CASSYSARGGEQYF
>TRBV5-4|13|TRBJ2-3
CASSRVGTDTQYF
>TRBV7-9|17|TRBJ2-5
CASSLVVFEQYRETQYF
>TRBV11-3|13|TRBJ1-1
CASSPDRGTEAFF
>TRBV11-2|14|TRBJ1-2
CASSLGGGGYGYTF
>TRBV5-7|17|TRBJ1-3
CASSLSAVCSSGNTIYF
>TRBV19|15|TRBJ2-3
CASKLAARITDTQYF
>TRBV3-1/TRBV3-2|16|TRBJ1-5
CASSLGGGGGNQPQHF
>TRBV7-8|14|TRBJ2-7
CASSLIRLSGEQYF
>TRBV7-2|17|TRBJ1-3
CASSLDSRAGAGNTIYF
>TRBV5-1|15|TRBJ2-3
CASSGQGKSTDTQYF
>TRBV7-9|11|TRBJ2-7
CASSLFGSVYF
>TRBV7-2|13|TRBJ2-7
CASSSGLVHEQYF
>TRBV6-2/TRBV6-3|16|TRBJ1-1
CASSLDRAGMNTEAFF
>TRBV18|13|TRBJ1-5
CASSPNRWQPQHF
>TRBV2|14|TRBJ2-7
CASAGTGKYYEQYF
>TRBV5-6|12|TRBJ2-1
CASRSETGREFF
>TRBV28|13|TRBJ2-3
CASRPGRVDTQYF
>TRBV5-1|15|TRBJ2-7
CASSTGQGTSYEQYF
>TRBV29-1|13|TRBJ1-1
CSVEGGFGTEAFF
>TRBV19|14|TRBJ2-1
CASSLAGGSYEQFF
>TRBV3-1/TRBV3-2|15|TRBJ2-3
CASSPTTSGGYSRYF
>TRBV19|15|TRBJ2-1
CASSLQGSSYNEQFF
>TRBV5-8|12|TRBJ1-4
CASMVNNEKLFF
>TRBV23-1|18|TRBJ1-5
CASNPHGGTDFSNQPQHF
>TRBV30|15|TRBJ1-6
CASGGAASYNSPLHF
>TRBV25-1|12|TRBJ2-3
CASTPQGGTQYF
>TRBV10-3|17|TRBJ2-1
CAVSAGTGGFSYNEQFF
>TRBV2|14|TRBJ1-5
CASSVTRGLQPQHF
>TRBV5-1|13|TRBJ1-2
CASSLPGDYGYTF
>TRBV24-1|18|TRBJ1-4
CATSRKNGTPCTNEKLFF